Following are 25 T cell receptor beta chains from one sample sequenced in a study of human thymus T cells. Thymus tissue for the work was resected from patients undergoing corrective heart surgery. The data were produced by immunoSEQ multiplex PCR, yet TCRdb's version contains in-frame clones alone and is incomplete. The sample has tens of thousands of clones; roughly 95% are singletons. Sequencing input: thymus tissue. The receptors were gathered from a girl younger than two with a congenital heart defect but otherwise immunologically healthy.

J is TRBJ1-4 and V is TRBV5-1; 8 nucleotides agree with TRBD1. In germline, CDR1 is SGHRS, CDR2 YFSETQ. Unmatched junction bases numbered 19, after V lost 5 bases and J lost 4 bases. The CDR3 covers 19 residues. This CDR3 is CASSRPQTGAESGNEKLFF. CDR3 bases: TGCGCCAGCAGTCGTCCTCAGACAGGGGCCGAGAGTGGTAATGAAAAACTGTTTTTT.

The genes are TRBV25-1 and TRBJ2-5, with TRBD1 matching over 9 bases. The CDR3 runs to 15 residues. J gave up 3 bases and V 4 bases, and 6 bases lay outside the gene matches. Germline CDR1 reads MGHDK; CDR2 reads SYGVNS. The CDR3 sequence: CASSAGTGQKETQYF. CDR3 nucleotides: TGTGCCAGCAGTGCCGGGACAGGGCAGAAAGAGACCCAGTACTTC.

This chain connects TRBV29-1 to TRBJ2-5; 10 bases are a match to TRBD1. CDR1 SQVTM and CDR2 ANQGSEA come from the germline V gene. Trimming took 0 bases from V and 4 from J; bases not matched to a gene: 14. The CDR3 length is 18 residues. CDR3 sequence reads: CSVEDWDRGLRSVETQYF. DNA of the CDR3: TGCAGCGTTGAAGATTGGGACAGGGGCCTTCGATCCGTAGAGACCCAGTACTTC.

This chain uses TRBV2 with TRBJ1-4; 7 nucleotides line up with TRBD1. Germline V CDR1 and CDR2: SNHLY, FYNNEI. V lost 8 bases to trimming and J lost 4 bases; unmatched junction nucleotides: 7. The CDR3 totals 14 residues. The CDR3 reads CASVEGALNEKLFF. In DNA, the CDR3 is TGTGCCAGCGTCGAGGGGGCACTTAATGAAAAACTGTTTTTT.

This clone was detected once. The chain uses TRBV4-3 and TRBJ2-7, with 10 nucleotides matching TRBD1. Germline lookup yields CDR1 LGHNA and CDR2 YSLEER. This CDR3 has 15 amino acids. J gave up 4 bases and V 0 bases, and 3 bases lay outside the gene matches. CDR3 residues: CASSQDRDRGYEQYF. The CDR3 coding sequence is TGCGCCAGCAGCCAAGACCGGGACAGGGGTTACGAGCAGTACTTC.

The chain joins TRBV7-2 to TRBJ2-2; 9 bases are a match to TRBD2. The CDR3 sequence is 19 residues long. Per germline, CDR1 SGHTA and CDR2 FQGNSA. With V trimmed by 4 bases and J by 4 bases, 16 bases remained unmatched. The CDR3 is CASSSPWEGRSGSTGELFF. CDR3 sequence (DNA): TGTGCCAGCAGCTCCCCTTGGGAGGGCCGTAGCGGGAGCACCGGGGAGCTGTTTTTT.

The chain recombines TRBV14 with TRBJ2-4; TRBD2 agrees at 11 bases. The length of the CDR3 is 21 residues. The V segment lost 3 bases and the J segment 2 bases; nucleotides outside the gene matches: 18. Germline CDR1 SGHDN, CDR2 FVKESK. The DNA for the CDR3 is TGTGCCAGCAGCCATGGTTTCTCTAGCGGGAGGACCACCGAACCCAAAAACATTCAGTACTTC. Its translation is CASSHGFSSGRTTEPKNIQYF.

The chain recombines TRBV18 with TRBJ2-5; D uncertain. Between the trimmed V and J ends, which lost 2 bases and 5 bases, there was a span of 3 bases. The germline V gene encodes CDR1 KGHSH and CDR2 LQKENI. CDR3 size: 11 residues. The DNA of the CDR3 is TGTGCCAGCTCACCAAAGGAGACCCAGTACTTC. Protein sequence: CASSPKETQYF. The variable domain in full, completed from reference TRBV18 and TRBJ2-5, reads NAGVMQNPRHLVRRRGQEARLRCSPMKGHSHVYWYRQLPEEGLKFMVYLQKENIIDESGMPKERFSAEFPKEGPSILRIQQVVRGDSAAYFCASSPKETQYFGPGTRLLVL.

The J gene is TRBJ2-5, the V gene TRBV9, with D perhaps matching TRBD1 (6 bases). Germline-derived CDR1 and CDR2 are SGDLS and YYNGEE. This CDR3 spans 13 amino acids. The ends were cut back, 0 bases at V and 4 bases at J, with 7 bases in the middle. CDR3: CASSVARGETQYF. CDR3 sequence (DNA): TGTGCCAGCAGCGTAGCCAGGGGAGAGACCCAGTACTTC. Full variable domain (missing parts from reference TRBV9 and TRBJ2-5): DSGVTQTPKHLITATGQRVTLRCSPRSGDLSVYWYQQSLDQGLQFLIQYYNGEERAKGNILERFSAQQFPDLHSELNLSSLELGDSALYFCASSVARGETQYFGPGTRLLVL.

The chain is built from TRBV27 and TRBJ1-2; 8 bases are a match to TRBD1. This CDR3 has 16 amino acids. The V segment lost 2 bases and the J segment 2 bases; nucleotides outside the gene matches: 7. Germline V gene lookup returns CDR1 MNHEY and CDR2 SMNVEV (reference sequence). CDR3 in amino acids: CASSLIATGENYGYTF. The CDR3 DNA follows: TGTGCCAGCAGTTTAATCGCGACAGGGGAAAACTATGGCTACACCTTC.

This chain joins TRBV5-1 and TRBJ2-7; no definite D call. V lost 4 bases, J lost 7 bases, and 21 bases lay in between. The CDR3 is made up of 15 amino acids. Germline V gene lookup returns CDR1 SGHRS and CDR2 YFSETQ. The CDR3: CASSPGQAQSWEQYF. In nucleotides, the CDR3 is TGCGCCAGCAGCCCCGGGCAGGCCCAATCGTGGGAGCAGTACTTC.

The J gene is TRBJ2-6, the V gene TRBV15, with D uncertain. The ends were cut back, 0 bases at V and 0 bases at J, with 9 bases in the middle. The CDR3 is 17 amino acids. Looked up from germline, CDR1 is LNHNV and CDR2 is YYDKDF (reference sequence). The CDR3 here is CATSREHIDSGANVLTF. CDR3 DNA: TGTGCCACCAGCAGAGAGCATATCGACTCTGGGGCCAACGTCCTGACTTTC.

The chain carries TRBV18 and TRBJ2-2, with TRBD2 matching over 11 bases. This CDR3 spans 17 amino acids. In germline, CDR1 is KGHSH, CDR2 LQKENI. V lost 2 bases and J lost 2; bases outside the gene matches: 4. The CDR3 protein is CASSPSGTSGNTGELFF. The CDR3 nucleotides are TGTGCCAGCTCACCATCCGGGACTAGCGGAAACACCGGGGAGCTGTTTTTT.

The V and J genes are TRBV5-1 and TRBJ2-7; 8 bases map to TRBD1. This CDR3 region has 16 residues. After removal of 2 bases from V and 4 bases from J, the junction contained 11 bases not matched to a gene. Germline values: CDR1 SGHRS, CDR2 YFSETQ. CDR3: CASSFAAGTGGYEQYF. CDR3 coding DNA: TGCGCCAGCAGCTTTGCCGCCGGGACAGGTGGTTACGAGCAGTACTTC. Together with reference TRBV5-1 and TRBJ2-7, the CDR3 gives the full variable domain: KAGVTQTPRYLIKTRGQQVTLSCSPISGHRSVSWYQQTPGQGLQFLFEYFSETQRNKGNFPGRFSGRQFSNSRSEMNVSTLELGDSALYLCASSFAAGTGGYEQYFGPGTRLTVT.

This sequence joins TRBV7-2 and TRBJ2-7; TRBD2 matches at 9 bases. Germline V gives CDR1 SGHTA, CDR2 FQGNSA. The CDR3 spans 15 residues. V was clipped by 1 base and J by 4 bases; unmatched bases: 5. CDR3 DNA sequence: TGTGCCAGCAGCTTAGGACTAGCGGAGTGGTACGAGCAGTACTTC. Its translation is CASSLGLAEWYEQYF.

The V and J genes are TRBV10-2 and TRBJ2-4; tentative D call: TRBD2 (6 bases). With 5 bases removed from V and 0 bases from J, the gap between germline ends came to 14 bases. The CDR3 is made up of 16 amino acids. Germline loops: CDR1 WSHSY, CDR2 SAAADI. The CDR3 spells CASSRDSPIAKNIQYF. The CDR3 DNA follows: TGCGCCAGCAGTAGGGACTCCCCCATAGCCAAAAACATTCAGTACTTC.

This clone was found once. V and J are TRBV7-9 and TRBJ2-1, with D perhaps matching TRBD1 or TRBD2 (5 bases each). V lost 3 bases and J 3 bases, leaving 21 bases between the germline ends. The CDR3 consists of 18 residues. Germline CDR1 is SEHNR and CDR2 is FQNEAQ (reference sequence). The CDR3 is CASSLGDTGVWGYNEQFF. The CDR3 region has the DNA TGTGCCAGCAGCTTGGGGGATACAGGAGTTTGGGGCTACAATGAGCAGTTCTTC.

The chain's CDR3 is CASSQRGLAGARYEQFF. The CDR3 DNA sequence: TGTGCCAGCAGCCAAAGAGGACTAGCGGGAGCGAGGTATGAGCAGTTCTTC. The gene calls are TRBV11-2 and TRBJ2-1; 13 bases are shared with TRBD2. This CDR3 is 17 amino acids long. V dropped 5 bases and J dropped 8; count of bases not matched to a gene: 12. Germline CDR1 SGHAT, CDR2 FQNNGV.

The chain is built from TRBV7-2 and TRBJ2-7, with D possibly matching TRBD1 (5 bases). Germline-derived CDR1 and CDR2 are SGHTA and FQGNSA. V lost 1 base and J 2 bases, leaving 12 bases between the germline ends. CDR3 length: 15 residues. CDR3 sequence (DNA): TGTGCCAGCAGCTTAGACAGGCCCGATCCCTACGAGCAGTACTTC. Its translation: CASSLDRPDPYEQYF.

The rearrangement links TRBV19 to TRBJ2-1; 8 bases align to TRBD1. Germline lookup yields CDR1 LNHDA and CDR2 SQIVND (reference sequence). With 5 bases clipped from V and 5 bases from J, the junction kept 17 bases outside the gene matches. This CDR3 comprises 18 residues. The CDR3 loop is CASSRGLRQGMGDNEQFF. CDR3 in DNA: TGTGCCAGTAGTCGGGGGTTGAGACAGGGGATGGGAGACAATGAGCAGTTCTTC.

The V call is TRBV4-2, the J call TRBJ2-5, with D perhaps TRBD2 (6 bases). The V and J ends lost 0 bases and 1 base respectively, with 15 bases between them. The CDR3 is 17 amino acids. Germline assignment: CDR1 LGHNA and CDR2 YNFKEQ. In nucleotides, the CDR3 is TGTGCCAGCAGCCAAGATCTTGAGGGACTCCTCCAAGAGACCCAGTACTTC. This encodes CASSQDLEGLLQETQYF.

The CDR3 sequence is CASSLVVSNTGELFF. The CDR3 DNA reads as TGTGCCAGCAGCTTAGTGGTATCGAACACCGGGGAGCTGTTTTTT. The genes are TRBV7-2 and TRBJ2-2; D not certain. Germline assignment: CDR1 SGHTA and CDR2 FQGNSA. Trimming pared 1 base from V and 0 bases from J, leaving 6 bases between. The length of the CDR3 is 15 residues. Full variable domain (missing parts from reference TRBV7-2 and TRBJ2-2): GAGVSQSPSNKVTEKGKDVELRCDPISGHTALYWYRQSLGQGLEFLIYFQGNSAPDKSGLPSDRFSAERTGGSVSTLTIQRTQQEDSAVYLCASSLVVSNTGELFFGEGSRLTVL.

The J gene is TRBJ2-1, the V gene TRBV5-1, with 7 bases that match TRBD2. Per the germline V gene, CDR1 is SGHRS and CDR2 is YFSETQ. The V segment lost 2 bases and the J segment 10 bases; nucleotides outside the gene matches: 12. The CDR3 contains 15 residues. Here the CDR3 DNA reads TGCGCCAGCAGCTTTAGGGACTATCAGCGGCACGAGCAGTTCTTC. It encodes CASSFRDYQRHEQFF. The full variable domain, in which reference TRBV5-1 and TRBJ2-1 provide the parts outside the CDR3, is KAGVTQTPRYLIKTRGQQVTLSCSPISGHRSVSWYQQTPGQGLQFLFEYFSETQRNKGNFPGRFSGRQFSNSRSEMNVSTLELGDSALYLCASSFRDYQRHEQFFGPGTRLTVL.

The table lists this clone with a few counts. This same CDR3 is encoded by further DNA sequences in the sample. The chain links TRBV2 to TRBJ1-1, with D uncertain. Trimming cost V 7 bases and J 0 bases, with 0 bases left between them. The CDR3 loop spans 10 amino acids. CDR1 is SNHLY, CDR2 FYNNEI, per germline. The CDR3 region is CASMNTEAFF. CDR3 DNA sequence: TGTGCCAGCATGAACACTGAAGCTTTCTTT.

The chain couples TRBV27 to TRBJ2-4, with D perhaps TRBD2 (5 bases). Between the trimmed V and J ends, which lost 0 bases and 1 base, there was a span of 10 bases. There are 16 residues in the CDR3. Per germline, CDR1 MNHEY and CDR2 SMNVEV (reference sequence). CDR3 sequence: CASSLSVTMAKNIQYF. Written as DNA, the CDR3 is TGTGCCAGCAGTTTATCGGTGACTATGGCCAAAAACATTCAGTACTTC.